A single T cell receptor (beta chain) is shown here with its context. Its antigen is unknown. The record has no base qualities; no much larger clone is one base away. The library was made by the immunoSEQ multiplex PCR assay. The study's own analysis went as follows. To diagnose cytomegalovirus status from the catalog of TCR beta chain sequences, a statistical classification framework was built. TCRdb retrieved this table from immuneACCESS and kept in-frame rearrangements only. Not all clones are present; in checked studies, unresolved V genes account for under half, and no reason is known for the remainder. The V and J calls and clone size are taken from that table; D and trimming were inferred from the DNA. This sample is represented by some 49,000 clones; roughly nine tenths of them were singletons. The ten largest clones represent approximately 1.4% of the sample. The data were obtained in a study of cytomegalovirus exposure and HLA in healthy donors (dated by TCRdb to 2017 to 2019). For the study in its entirety: A later analysis indicated that the 120 validation repertoires were generated on the platform also employed for the approximately 700 repertoires of the first cohort. The study aimed to test whether signatures of past pathogen exposure could be identified by cataloging public T cell receptors. A separate validation cohort of 90 to 150 different subjects was used in addition to the roughly 670-subject first cohort. To predict cytomegalovirus infection status, the study combined high-throughput TCR immunosequencing, statistical association of individual TCRs with disease status, and machine learning.

Study-level results and caveats: In both the original and validation cohorts, the classifier was reported to diagnose cytomegalovirus status with high specificity and sensitivity. The study listed approximately 150 TCR beta chains as associated with cytomegalovirus. While some public TCRs were present in many individuals, most TCR sequences turned up only very rarely across donors. It was suggested by the authors that the approach could potentially be generalized to other disease states and immunological phenotypes. All 120 repertoires were used to score co-occurrence in the validation cohort in a later analysis, because that analysis had no HLA typing for the cohort. A few of the identified cytomegalovirus-associated TCR beta chains were confirmed in vitro to be specific for cytomegalovirus antigens. A later analysis found that TCRs clustered in the first cohort also tended to co-occur in the 110 or so validation repertoires, with more than 90% of cluster scores above 0.

Donors formed part of the validation cohort, which comprised over a hundred subjects and was distinct from the first cohort of several hundred subjects. Per the germline V gene (reference sequence), GTSNPN is the CDR1 and SVGIG is the CDR2. Reading from cysteine to phenylalanine, the CDR3 counts 11 amino acids. Only the CDR3 portion is preserved as DNA: 33 bases, with reading frame beginning at the first base. V drops 8 bases and J drops 2 bases, leaving 10 bases in between. The sequence was collected from a man between 18 and 29 years old in good health and CMV-seronegative. The chain couples TRBV30 to TRBJ2-7; a tentative D match to TRBD1 spans 6 bases. The specimen sequenced was PBMCs. The CDR3: CAGRGTYEQYF. The nucleotide sequence is given as TGTGCCGGCAGGGGAACCTACGAGCAGTACTTC. Beyond the CDR3, the reference TRBV30 and TRBJ2-7 genes provide the residues; the full variable domain reads: SQTIHQWPATLVQPVGSPLSLECTVEGTSNPNLYWYRQAAGRGLQLLFYSVGIGQISSEVPQNLSASRPQDRQFILSSKKLLLSDSGFYLCAGRGTYEQYFGPGTRLTVT.